This TCR beta chain was sequenced for a study of radiotherapy plus CTLA-4 blockade in lung cancer. Study at large: Among all patients, roughly 19% showed objective responses, while roughly 34% had disease control. Broader study findings: In blood, tumor-derived TCR clones expanded after radiotherapy plus ipilimumab. Increased serum interferon-beta after radiation also reportedly predicted response strongly.

The CDR3 loop spans 15 amino acids. Looked up from germline, CDR1 is MGHRA and CDR2 is YSYEKL. Trimming took 3 bases from V and 10 from J, leaving 19 bases between them. The table came from immunoSEQ multiplex PCR; TCRdb's copy has only in-frame clones and leaves some out. The sample has fewer than 65,000 clones, approximately 84% seen once. This clone occurred once. Its specificity is not known. This material consisted of peripheral blood, taken from a patient treated with radiotherapy plus ipilimumab. The V and J genes are TRBV4-1 and TRBJ2-1, with a weak D call TRBD2 (5 bases). This TCR derives from a human donor with non-small cell lung cancer whose response to radiotherapy plus ipilimumab could not be evaluated. CDR3 nucleotides: TGCGCCAGCAGCCATAGGAGACTAAGGTTGGGGGAGCAGTTCTTC. It is translated as CASSHRRLRLGEQFF.